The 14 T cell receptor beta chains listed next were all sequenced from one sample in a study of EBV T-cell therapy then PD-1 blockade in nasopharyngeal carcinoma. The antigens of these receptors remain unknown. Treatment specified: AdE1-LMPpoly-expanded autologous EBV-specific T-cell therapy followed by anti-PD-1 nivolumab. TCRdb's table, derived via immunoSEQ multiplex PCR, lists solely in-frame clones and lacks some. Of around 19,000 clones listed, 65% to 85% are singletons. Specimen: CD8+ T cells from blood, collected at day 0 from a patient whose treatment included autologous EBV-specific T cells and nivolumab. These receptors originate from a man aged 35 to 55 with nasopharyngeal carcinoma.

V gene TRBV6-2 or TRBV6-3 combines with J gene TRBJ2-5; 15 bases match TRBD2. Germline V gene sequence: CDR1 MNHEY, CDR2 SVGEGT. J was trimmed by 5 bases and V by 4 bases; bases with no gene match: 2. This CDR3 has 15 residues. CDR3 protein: CASSWTSGGAETQYF. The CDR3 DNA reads TGTGCCAGCAGTTGGACTAGCGGGGGGGCCGAGACCCAGTACTTC.

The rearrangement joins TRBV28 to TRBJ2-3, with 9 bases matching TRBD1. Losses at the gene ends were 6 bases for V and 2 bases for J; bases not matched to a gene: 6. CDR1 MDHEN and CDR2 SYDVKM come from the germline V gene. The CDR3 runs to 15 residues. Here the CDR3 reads CASSRGQGDTDTQYF. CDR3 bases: TGTGCCAGCAGCCGGGGACAGGGCGACACAGATACGCAGTATTTT.

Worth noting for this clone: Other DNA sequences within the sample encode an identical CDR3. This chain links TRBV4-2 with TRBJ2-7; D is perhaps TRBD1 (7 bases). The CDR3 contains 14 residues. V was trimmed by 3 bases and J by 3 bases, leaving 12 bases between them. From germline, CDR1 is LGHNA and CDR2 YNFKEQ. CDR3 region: CASSQGGQSYEQYF. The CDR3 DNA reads TGTGCCAGCAGCCAGGGGGGACAGAGCTACGAGCAGTACTTC.

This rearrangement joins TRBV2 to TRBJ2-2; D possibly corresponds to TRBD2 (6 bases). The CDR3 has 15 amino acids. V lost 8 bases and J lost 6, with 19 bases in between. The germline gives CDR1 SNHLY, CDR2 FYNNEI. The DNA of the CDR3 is TGTGCCAGCTGGGCCCGCAGGGAGGAACCCGGGGAGCTGTTTTTT. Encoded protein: CASWARREEPGELFF. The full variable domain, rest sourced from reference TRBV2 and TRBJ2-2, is EPEVTQTPSHQVTQMGQEVILRCVPISNHLYFYWYRQILGQKVEFLVSFYNNEISEKSEIFDDQFSVERPDGSNFTLKIRSTKLEDSAMYFCASWARREEPGELFFGEGSRLTVL.

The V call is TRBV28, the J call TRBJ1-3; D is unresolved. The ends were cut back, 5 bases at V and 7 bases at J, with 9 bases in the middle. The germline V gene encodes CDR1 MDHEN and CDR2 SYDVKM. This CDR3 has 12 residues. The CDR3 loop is CASSPNRNTIYF. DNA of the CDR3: TGTGCCAGCAGTCCCAATAGGAACACCATATATTTT.

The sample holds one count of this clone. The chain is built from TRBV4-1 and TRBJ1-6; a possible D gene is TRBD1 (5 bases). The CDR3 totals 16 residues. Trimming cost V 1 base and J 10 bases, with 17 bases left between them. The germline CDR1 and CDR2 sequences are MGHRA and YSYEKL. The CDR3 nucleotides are TGCGCCAGCAGCCAAGTCACGGGGCGCGAAGGGTCACCCCTCCACTTT. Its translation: CASSQVTGREGSPLHF.

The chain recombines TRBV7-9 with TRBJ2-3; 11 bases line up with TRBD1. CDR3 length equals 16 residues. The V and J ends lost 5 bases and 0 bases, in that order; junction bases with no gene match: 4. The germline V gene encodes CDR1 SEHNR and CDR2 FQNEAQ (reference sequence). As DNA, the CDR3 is TGTGCCAGCAGCGGACAGGGGGCCCAAAGCACAGATACGCAGTATTTT. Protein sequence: CASSGQGAQSTDTQYF.

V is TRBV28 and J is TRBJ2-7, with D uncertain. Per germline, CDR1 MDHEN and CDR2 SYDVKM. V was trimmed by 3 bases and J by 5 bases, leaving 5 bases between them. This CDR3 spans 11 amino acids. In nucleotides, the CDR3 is TGTGCCAGCAGTTTCCCGGACGAGCAGTACTTC. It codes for CASSFPDEQYF.

CDR3 coding DNA: TGTGCCAGCGCGACACGGGGAAAATACAATGAGCAGTTCTTC. As protein: CASATRGKYNEQFF. V usage is TRBV6-5 and J usage is TRBJ2-1; D possibly corresponds to TRBD2 (5 bases). The germline V gene has CDR1 MNHEY and CDR2 SVGAGI. The V end lost 8 bases, the J end lost 4 bases, and 15 bases lay between the germline ends. The CDR3 length is 14 residues.

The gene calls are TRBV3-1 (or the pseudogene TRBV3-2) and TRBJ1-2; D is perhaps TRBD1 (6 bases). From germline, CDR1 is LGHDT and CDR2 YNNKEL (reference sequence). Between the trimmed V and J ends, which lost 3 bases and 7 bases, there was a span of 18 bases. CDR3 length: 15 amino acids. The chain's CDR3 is CASSHPLGGLSGYTF. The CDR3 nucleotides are TGTGCCAGCAGCCACCCCCTGGGGGGGCTCAGTGGCTACACCTTC.

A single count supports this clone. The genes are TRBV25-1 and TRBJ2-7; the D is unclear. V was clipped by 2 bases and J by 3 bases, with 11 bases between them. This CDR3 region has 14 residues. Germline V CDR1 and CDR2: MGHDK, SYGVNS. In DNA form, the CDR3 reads TGTGCCAGCAGTGAAAACACCGATGGCTACGAGCAGTACTTC. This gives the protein CASSENTDGYEQYF.

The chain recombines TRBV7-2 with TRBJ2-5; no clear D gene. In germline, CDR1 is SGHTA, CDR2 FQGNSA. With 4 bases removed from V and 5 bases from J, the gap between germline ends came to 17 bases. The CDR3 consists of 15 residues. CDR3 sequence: CASSWGSSTRETQYF. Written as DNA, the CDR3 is TGTGCCAGCAGCTGGGGATCGAGCACCAGGGAGACCCAGTACTTC.

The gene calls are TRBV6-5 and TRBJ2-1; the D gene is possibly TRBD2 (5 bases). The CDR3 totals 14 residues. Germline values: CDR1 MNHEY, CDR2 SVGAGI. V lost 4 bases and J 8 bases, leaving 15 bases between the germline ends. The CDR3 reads CASSSLRERDEQFF. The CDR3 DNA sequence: TGTGCCAGCAGTTCCCTACGAGAGAGGGATGAGCAGTTCTTC.

The CDR3 coding sequence is TGTGCCAGCAGCCGGGGGGTTCCCTCCTACGAGCAGTACTTC. It codes for CASSRGVPSYEQYF. V gene TRBV7-2 combines with J gene TRBJ2-7; TRBD2 matches 7 bases. This CDR3 has 14 residues. Germline loops: CDR1 SGHTA, CDR2 FQGNSA. Germline trimming cut 5 bases from V and 0 bases from J; bases unmatched to any gene: 4.